This T cell receptor beta chain was sequenced for a study of T cell repertoires in cytomegalovirus infection. Turning to the study itself: Public TCR beta signature analysis indicated the presence of both CMV infection and matching HLA type.

Concerning this clonotype: Its antigen is still unknown.

Study-level findings and limits: HLA-C-restricted CMV-specific TCR beta clonotypes were dominant in the ex vivo response. CMV carriers having the relevant HLA were flagged by cumulative public TCR beta family frequency.

CDR1 SGHKS and CDR2 YYEKEE come from the germline V gene (reference sequence). V was pared by 4 bases and J by 10 bases, with 12 bases of the junction left unmatched. The CDR3 is made up of 15 amino acids. TCRdb passed the reads through MiXCR, listing each CDR3 protein once. The sample includes about 600,000 distinct CDR3 sequences, approximately 24% of them seen just once. The chain links TRBV5-5 to TRBJ2-5; the match to TRBD1 covers 11 bases. This clonotype was sampled from a human donor in good health (CMV status not recorded). Some clones in this sample may be carry-over from other donors' samples. The sequenced sample was CD8+ T cells from PBMCs. The CDR3 nucleotides are TGTGCCAGCAGCCCCCGGACAGGGGGCTTTGGAGTCCAGTACTTC. It is translated as CASSPRTGGFGVQYF.